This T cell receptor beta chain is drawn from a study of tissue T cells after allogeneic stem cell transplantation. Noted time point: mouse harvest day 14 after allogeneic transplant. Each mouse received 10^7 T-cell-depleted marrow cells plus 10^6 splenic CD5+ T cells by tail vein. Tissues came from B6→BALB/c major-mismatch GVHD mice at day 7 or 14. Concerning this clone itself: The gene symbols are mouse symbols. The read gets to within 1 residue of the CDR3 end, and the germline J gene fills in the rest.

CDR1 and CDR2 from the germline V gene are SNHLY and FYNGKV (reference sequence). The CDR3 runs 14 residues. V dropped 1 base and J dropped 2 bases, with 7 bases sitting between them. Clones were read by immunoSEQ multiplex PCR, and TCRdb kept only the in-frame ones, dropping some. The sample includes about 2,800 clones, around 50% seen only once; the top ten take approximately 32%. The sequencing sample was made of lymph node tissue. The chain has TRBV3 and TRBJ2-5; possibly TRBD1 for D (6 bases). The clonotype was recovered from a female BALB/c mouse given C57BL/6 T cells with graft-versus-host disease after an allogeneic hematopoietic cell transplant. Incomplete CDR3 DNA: TGTGCCAGCAGCTTAGGAGGGGGCCAAGACACCCAGTAC. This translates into CASSLGGGQDTQY. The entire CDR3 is CASSLGGGQDTQYF.